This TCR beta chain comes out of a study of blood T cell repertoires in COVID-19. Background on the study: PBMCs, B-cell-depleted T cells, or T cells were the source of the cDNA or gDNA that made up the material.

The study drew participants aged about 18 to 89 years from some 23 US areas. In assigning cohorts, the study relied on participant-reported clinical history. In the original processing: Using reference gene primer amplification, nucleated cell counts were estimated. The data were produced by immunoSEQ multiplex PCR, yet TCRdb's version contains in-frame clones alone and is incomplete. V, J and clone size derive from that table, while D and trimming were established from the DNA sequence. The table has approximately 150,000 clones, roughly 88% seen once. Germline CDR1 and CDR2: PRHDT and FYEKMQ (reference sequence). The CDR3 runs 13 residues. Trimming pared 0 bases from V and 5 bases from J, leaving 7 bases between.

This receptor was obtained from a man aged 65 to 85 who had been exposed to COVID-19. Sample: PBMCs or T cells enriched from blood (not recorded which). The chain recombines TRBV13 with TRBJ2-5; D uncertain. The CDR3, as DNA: TGTGCCAGCAGCTTAGGCAGGATGGAGACCCAGTACTTC. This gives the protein CASSLGRMETQYF.